A single sample is the source of the 4 T cell receptor beta chains below, sequenced in a study of CD8 T cells in Susac syndrome (dated 2019 in TCRdb). Libraries came from the immunoSEQ multiplex PCR assay. RNA was extracted using the RNeasy kit, and about 0.5 to 1 microgram was reverse transcribed with random hexamers. TCRdb applied fastp at Q25 and MiXCR to the public reads, then kept only in-frame beta chains. Every entry covers one CDR3 protein and lists the most common genes and DNA from its rows. This sample gives approximately 170,000 distinct CDR3 sequences in total; approximately 90% of them show up just once. The ten largest clones add up to around 0.08% of the sample. The sequenced sample consisted of CD4+ T cells from PBMCs. The receptors were gathered from a human donor in good health.

This chain links TRBV20-1 with TRBJ2-7; 7 nucleotides line up with TRBD2. Germline CDR1 is DFQATT and CDR2 is SNEGSKA (reference sequence). Trimming at V came to 3 bases and at J to 3 bases, leaving 11 bases not matched to a gene. The CDR3 totals 15 residues. As DNA, the CDR3 is TGCAGTGCTAGTCCCGGGGGGTCCTTGGGCTACGAGCAGTACTTC. It is translated as CSASPGGSLGYEQYF.

The V and J genes are TRBV6-1 and TRBJ2-7; 12 positions agree with TRBD2. Germline CDR1 MNHNS, CDR2 SASEGT. V shed 6 bases, J shed 7 bases, and the junction held 10 bases outside the gene matches. The CDR3 is 15 residues long. CDR3 protein: CASREPSGRAGEQYF. Written as DNA, the CDR3 is TGTGCCAGCAGGGAACCTAGCGGGAGGGCAGGGGAGCAGTACTTC.

The chain combines TRBV7-8 with TRBJ2-7, with 8 bases matching TRBD1. The CDR3 consists of 17 residues. The trim removed 1 base at V and 0 bases at J, leaving 8 bases unmatched. CDR1 SGHVS and CDR2 FQNEAQ come from the germline V gene. In DNA, the CDR3 is TGTGCCAGCAGCTTAGGGTGGTCCGGACAGGGCTCCTACGAGCAGTACTTC. Translating it yields CASSLGWSGQGSYEQYF.

The chain recombines TRBV6-5 with TRBJ1-1; the match to TRBD1 covers 8 bases. V shed 7 bases and J 1 base; nucleotides not matched to a gene: 8. The CDR3 extends over 15 amino acids. Germline CDR1 reads MNHEY; CDR2 reads SVGAGI. The CDR3 is CASKPDRAPNTEAFF. In nucleotides, the CDR3 is TGTGCCAGCAAACCGGACAGGGCACCGAACACTGAAGCTTTCTTT.